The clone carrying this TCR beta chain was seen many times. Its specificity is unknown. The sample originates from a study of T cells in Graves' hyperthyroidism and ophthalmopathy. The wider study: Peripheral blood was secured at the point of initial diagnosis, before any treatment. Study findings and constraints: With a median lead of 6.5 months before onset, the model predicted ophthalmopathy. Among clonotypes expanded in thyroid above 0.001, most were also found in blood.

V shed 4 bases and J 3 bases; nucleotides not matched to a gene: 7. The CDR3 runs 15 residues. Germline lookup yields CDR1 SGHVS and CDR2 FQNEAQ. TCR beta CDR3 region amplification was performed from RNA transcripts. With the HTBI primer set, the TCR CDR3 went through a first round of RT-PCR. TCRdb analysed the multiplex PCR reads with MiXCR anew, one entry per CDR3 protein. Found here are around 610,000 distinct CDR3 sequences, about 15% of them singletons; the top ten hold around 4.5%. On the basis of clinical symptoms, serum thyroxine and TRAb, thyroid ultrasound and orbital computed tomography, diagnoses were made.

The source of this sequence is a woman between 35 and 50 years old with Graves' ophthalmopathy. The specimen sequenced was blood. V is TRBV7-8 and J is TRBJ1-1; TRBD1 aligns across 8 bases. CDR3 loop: CASSSRRTGHTEAFF. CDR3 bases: TGTGCCAGCAGCTCAAGACGGACAGGGCACACTGAAGCTTTCTTT.